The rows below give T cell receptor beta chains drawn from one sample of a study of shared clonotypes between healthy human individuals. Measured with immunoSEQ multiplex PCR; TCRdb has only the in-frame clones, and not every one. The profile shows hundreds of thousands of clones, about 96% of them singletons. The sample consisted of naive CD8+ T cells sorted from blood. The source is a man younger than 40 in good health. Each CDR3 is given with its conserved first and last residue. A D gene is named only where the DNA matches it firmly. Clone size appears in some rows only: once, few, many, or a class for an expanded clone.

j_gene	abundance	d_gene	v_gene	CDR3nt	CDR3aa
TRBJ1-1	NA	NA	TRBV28	TGTGCCAGCAGTTTGGGGGCGACTGAAGCTTTCTTT	CASSLGATEAFF
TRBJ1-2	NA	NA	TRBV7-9	TGTGCCAGCAGCCACCCACAGGTTAACTATGGCTACACCTTC	CASSHPQVNYGYTF
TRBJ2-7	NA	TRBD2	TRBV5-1	TGCGCCAGCATGGACGCTAGCGGGAGCCACGAGCAGTACTTC	CASMDASGSHEQYF
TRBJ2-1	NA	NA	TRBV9	TGTGCCAGCAGCGTTCGGGGGAGCTCCTACAATGAGCAGTTCTTC	CASSVRGSSYNEQFF
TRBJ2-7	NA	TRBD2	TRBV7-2	TGTGCCAGCAGCTCCCCCCCTACGGACCTAGCGGCCCATTACGAGCAGTACTTC	CASSSPPTDLAAHYEQYF
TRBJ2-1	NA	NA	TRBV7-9	TGTGCCAGTCCCAATGAGCAGTTCTTC	CASPNEQFF
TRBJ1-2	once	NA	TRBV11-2	TGTGCCAGCAGCGCCGTAAGAGGTTTACGCCGCTATGGCTACACCTTC	CASSAVRGLRRYGYTF
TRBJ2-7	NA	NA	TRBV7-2	TGTGCCAGCAGCTTTAGCGGACCCGAGGGGGAGCAGTACTTC	CASSFSGPEGEQYF
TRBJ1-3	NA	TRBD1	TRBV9	TGTGCCAGCACTCGGGGGACAGAAGTATATTTT	CASTRGTEVYF
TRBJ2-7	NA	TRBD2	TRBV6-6	TGTGCCAGCAGTTACTTACTAGCGGATTCCTACGAGCAGTACTTC	CASSYLLADSYEQYF
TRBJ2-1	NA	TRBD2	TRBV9	TGTGCCAGCAGCGCCGGGGTAGCGGGAGTTAATGAGCAGTTCTTC	CASSAGVAGVNEQFF
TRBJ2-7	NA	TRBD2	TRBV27	TGTGCCAGCAGTTTCGGGAGGGGCTACGAGCAGTACTTC	CASSFGRGYEQYF
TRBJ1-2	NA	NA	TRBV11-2	TGTGCCAGCAGCGCCACCCCGAGCGGGACCTATGGCTACACCTTC	CASSATPSGTYGYTF
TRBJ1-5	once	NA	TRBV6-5	TGTGCCAGCAGTCAAACCTGGGGCGGCAATCAGCCCCAGCATTTT	CASSQTWGGNQPQHF
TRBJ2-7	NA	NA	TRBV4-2	TGTGCCAGCAGCCAAGAAGGTGAGATCTACGAGCAGTACTTC	CASSQEGEIYEQYF
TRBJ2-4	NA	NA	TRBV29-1	TGCAGCGCTCTACATGGAAACATTCAGTACTTC	CSALHGNIQYF
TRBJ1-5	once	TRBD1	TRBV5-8	TGTGCCAGCAGCTTGGTGGGACAGGGGGCTGATCAGCCCCAGCATTTT	CASSLVGQGADQPQHF
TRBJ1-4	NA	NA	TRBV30	TGTGCCTGGAGTGATCTGAGTAATGAAAAACTGTTTTTT	CAWSDLSNEKLFF
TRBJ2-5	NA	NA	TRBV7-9	TGTGCCAGCAGGGGCGGCGAAGAGACCCAGTACTTC	CASRGGEETQYF
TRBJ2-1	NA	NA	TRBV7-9	TGTGCCAGCAGCCCAATAAAGAATGAGCAGTTCTTC	CASSPIKNEQFF
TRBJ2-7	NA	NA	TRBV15	TGTGCCACCAGCAGGGGACCACAGGCGAAGCAGTACTTC	CATSRGPQAKQYF
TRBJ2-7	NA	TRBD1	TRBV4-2	TGTGCCAGCAGCCAGGGGGACAGGAGCTCCTACGAGCAGTACTTC	CASSQGDRSSYEQYF
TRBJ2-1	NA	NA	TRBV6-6	TGTGCCAGCAGTCAACCGAATTACCCAGGGAATGAGCAGTTCTTC	CASSQPNYPGNEQFF
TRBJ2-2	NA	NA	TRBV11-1	TGTGCCACCCATAGGAGTGGGTTTCCCGGGGAGCTGTTTTTT	CATHRSGFPGELFF
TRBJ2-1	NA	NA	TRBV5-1	TGCGCCAGCAGCTTCGGACCTCCATCAAGCTCCTACAATGAGCAGTTCTTC	CASSFGPPSSSYNEQFF
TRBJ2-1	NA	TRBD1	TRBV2	TGTGCCAGCCAGGGGGTTTCCGGGTCGGTTAGCAATGAGCAGTTCTTC	CASQGVSGSVSNEQFF
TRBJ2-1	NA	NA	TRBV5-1	TGCGCCAGCAGCTTAGCGGGTGGCCTGACTGAGCAGTTCTTC	CASSLAGGLTEQFF
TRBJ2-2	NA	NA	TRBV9	TGTGCCAGCAGCCCCTCTCTTGTGGATTCGGCCGGGGAGCTGTTTTTT	CASSPSLVDSAGELFF
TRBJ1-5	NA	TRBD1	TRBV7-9	TGTGCCAGCAGCAGGGACAGCGCAAATCAGCCCCAGCATTTT	CASSRDSANQPQHF
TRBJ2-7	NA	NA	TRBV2	TGTGCCAGCAGTGTGGGGTGGGTTCTCGAGCAGTACTTC	CASSVGWVLEQYF
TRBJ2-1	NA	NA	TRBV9	TGTGCCAGCAGCGACCCCCGGTCGGTAAGCTCCTACAATGAGCAGTTCTTC	CASSDPRSVSSYNEQFF
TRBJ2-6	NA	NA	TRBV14	TGTGCCAGCAGCCAAGATTCCTGGAGGGGTAACTCTGGGGCCAACGTCCTGACTTTC	CASSQDSWRGNSGANVLTF
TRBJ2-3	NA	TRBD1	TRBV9	TGTGCCAGCAGCCCCGGGACAGGGTCTGGAGATACGCAGTATTTT	CASSPGTGSGDTQYF
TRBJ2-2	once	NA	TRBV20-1	TGCAGTGTAAAGGCCGGGGAGCTGTTTTTT	CSVKAGELFF
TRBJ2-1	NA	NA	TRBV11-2	TGTGCCAGCAGCTTAATTCTTGGGTCGGAAACTTACAATGAGCAGTTCTTC	CASSLILGSETYNEQFF
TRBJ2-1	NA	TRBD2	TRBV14	TGTGCCAGCAGGTCCCGACTAGCGGGAGATGGTGAGCAGTTCTTC	CASRSRLAGDGEQFF
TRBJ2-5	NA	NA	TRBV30	TGTGCCTGGAGTGTTGGGCTGACCAAAGAGACCCAGTACTTC	CAWSVGLTKETQYF
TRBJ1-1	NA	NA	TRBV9	TGTGCCAGCAGCAGGGGCCCGGGCACTGAAGCTTTCTTT	CASSRGPGTEAFF